This T cell receptor beta chain was retrieved from a study of blood T cell repertoires in COVID-19. Overall study: PBMCs, B-cell-depleted T cells, or T cells were the source of the cDNA or gDNA that made up the material.

This clone was observed a single time. CDR3 length: 16 amino acids. The V gene lost 5 bases and the J gene lost 5 bases, with 19 bases spanning the gap. Germline lookup yields CDR1 MGHRA and CDR2 YSYEKL. Authors' data handling: Reference gene primer amplification yielded estimated nucleated cell counts. The repertoire was sequenced with immunoSEQ multiplex PCR; TCRdb's copy has only in-frame clones and lacks some. V and J calls and clone size come straight from that table; D and trimming were deduced from the DNA. The sample carries approximately 280,000 clones, 85% to 90% recorded once. Sequencing input: PBMCs or T cells enriched from blood (not recorded which). The sequence derives from an older woman who had recovered from COVID-19. The chain couples TRBV4-1 to TRBJ1-5; D unresolved. CDR3 nucleotides: TGCGCCAGCAGCTCTAGCGCTGCAGGTTTTGATCAGCCCCAGCATTTT. Amino acid sequence: CASSSSAAGFDQPQHF.